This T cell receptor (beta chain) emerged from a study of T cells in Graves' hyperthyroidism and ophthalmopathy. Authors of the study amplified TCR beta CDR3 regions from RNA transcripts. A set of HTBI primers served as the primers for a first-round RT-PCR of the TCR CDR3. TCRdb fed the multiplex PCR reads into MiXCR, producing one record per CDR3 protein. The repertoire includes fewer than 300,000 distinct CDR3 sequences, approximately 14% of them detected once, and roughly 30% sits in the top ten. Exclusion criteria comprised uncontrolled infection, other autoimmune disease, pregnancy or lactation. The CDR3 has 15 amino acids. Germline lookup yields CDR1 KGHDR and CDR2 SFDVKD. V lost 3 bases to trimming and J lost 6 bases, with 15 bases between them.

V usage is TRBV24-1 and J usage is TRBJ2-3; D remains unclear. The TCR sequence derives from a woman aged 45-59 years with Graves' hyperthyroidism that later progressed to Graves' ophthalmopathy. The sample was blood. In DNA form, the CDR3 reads TGTGCCACCAGTGATACCCGTGGCTCCGGGGATACGCAGTATTTT. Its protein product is CATSDTRGSGDTQYF.